This TCR beta chain was observed in a study of blood T cell repertoires in COVID-19. Study in general: Sites across the United States, Italy and Spain contributed samples from acute and convalescent COVID-19. T cells, B-cell-depleted T cells, or PBMCs provided the cDNA or gDNA that served as material.

This CDR3 contains 16 residues. Germline loops: CDR1 LGHNA, CDR2 YNFKEQ. The V and J ends lost 0 bases and 2 bases respectively, with 10 bases between them. Original processing methods: Nucleated cell counts were estimated from reference gene primer amplification. Data came from immunoSEQ multiplex PCR; TCRdb stores just in-frame clones and leaves some out. V and J calls and clone size are copied from that table; D and trimming were computed from the DNA. The repertoire holds 120,000 or so clones, with roughly 80% as singletons. Sequenced sample: peripheral blood. The chain uses TRBV4-2 and TRBJ2-2; tentatively, D is TRBD2 (6 bases). This receptor was identified in a woman aged 45-59 years with acute or convalescent COVID-19. CDR3 coding DNA: TGTGCCAGCAGCCAAGATTGGAGGGGAAACACCGGGGAGCTGTTTTTT. This translates into CASSQDWRGNTGELFF.